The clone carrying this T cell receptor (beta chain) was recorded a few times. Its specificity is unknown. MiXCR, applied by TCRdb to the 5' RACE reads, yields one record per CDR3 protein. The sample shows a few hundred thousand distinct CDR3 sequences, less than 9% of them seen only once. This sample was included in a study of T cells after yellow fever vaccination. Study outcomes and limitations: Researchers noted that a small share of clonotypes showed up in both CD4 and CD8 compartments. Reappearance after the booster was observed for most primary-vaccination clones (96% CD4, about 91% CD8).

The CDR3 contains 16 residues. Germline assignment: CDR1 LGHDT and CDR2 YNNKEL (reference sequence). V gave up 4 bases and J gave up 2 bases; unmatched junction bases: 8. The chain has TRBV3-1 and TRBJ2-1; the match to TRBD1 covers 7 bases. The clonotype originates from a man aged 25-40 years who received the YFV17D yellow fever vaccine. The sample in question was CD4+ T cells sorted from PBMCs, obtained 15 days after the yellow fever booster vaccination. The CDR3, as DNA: TGTGCCAGCAGCCGACCGCTGACAGGGACCTACAATGAGCAGTTCTTC. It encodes CASSRPLTGTYNEQFF.